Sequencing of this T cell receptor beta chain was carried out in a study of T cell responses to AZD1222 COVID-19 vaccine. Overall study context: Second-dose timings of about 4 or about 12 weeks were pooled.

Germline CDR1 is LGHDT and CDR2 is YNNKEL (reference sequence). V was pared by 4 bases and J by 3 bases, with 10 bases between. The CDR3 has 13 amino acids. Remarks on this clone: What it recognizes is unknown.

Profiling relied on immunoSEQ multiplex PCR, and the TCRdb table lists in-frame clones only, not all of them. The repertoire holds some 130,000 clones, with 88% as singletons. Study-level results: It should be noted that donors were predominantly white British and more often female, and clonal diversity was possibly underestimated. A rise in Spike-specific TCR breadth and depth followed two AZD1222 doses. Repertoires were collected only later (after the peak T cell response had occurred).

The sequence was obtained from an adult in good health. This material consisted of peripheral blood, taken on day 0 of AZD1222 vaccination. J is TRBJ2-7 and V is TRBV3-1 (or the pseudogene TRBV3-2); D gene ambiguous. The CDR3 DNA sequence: TGTGCCAGCAGCCTATGGAAAAACTACGAGCAGTACTTC. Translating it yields CASSLWKNYEQYF.